A single sample is the source of the 21 T cell receptor beta chains below, sequenced in a study of human T cells and chemical hapten exposure. TCRdb itself ran the RACE reads through MiXCR, one entry per CDR3 protein. The table shows approximately 100,000 distinct CDR3 sequences, with about a tenth occurring only once. Time point of the sample: patch test 2, 6 weeks after DPC sensitization. Treatment given: therapeutic diphenylcyclopropenone sensitization with weekly scalp DPC. The specimen comprised whole blood, sampled in connection with sensitization to the hapten diphenylcyclopropenone (DPC). These receptors were taken from a woman in her forties with alopecia areata. Some clones in this sample may be carry-over from other donors' samples.

This clonotype was counted at least ten times. This chain connects TRBV7-8 to TRBJ2-2; TRBD1 agrees at 7 bases. The V and J ends lost 6 bases and 4 bases, in that order; junction bases with no gene match: 8. The CDR3 has 15 residues. Germline V gene lookup returns CDR1 SGHVS and CDR2 FQNEAQ. The CDR3 coding sequence is TGTGCCAGCAGATCAAGGGGGCTTATCACCGGGGAGCTGTTTTTT. Translation: CASRSRGLITGELFF.

In this sample, this clonotype turned up a few times. This sequence joins TRBV12-3 or TRBV12-4 and TRBJ1-4, with D unresolved. V gave up 3 bases and J gave up 4 bases, with 6 bases separating them. The CDR3 is made up of 13 amino acids. CDR3 coding DNA: TGTGCCAGCAGTTTGAACCTTAATGAAAAACTGTTTTTT. Translated, it gives CASSLNLNEKLFF.

This clonotype was counted only a few times. The chain combines TRBV4-3 with TRBJ1-2, with 7 bases lining up with TRBD1. V lost 1 base, J lost 1 base, and 6 bases stayed unmatched. CDR3 length: 16 amino acids. Germline lookup yields CDR1 LGHNA and CDR2 YSLEER. The CDR3: CASSQAADRINYGYTF. The CDR3 bases are TGCGCCAGCAGCCAAGCCGCGGACAGGATTAACTATGGCTACACCTTC.

This rearrangement joins TRBV28 to TRBJ2-6; no clear D. Deletions cut 6 bases from V and 1 base from J, with 7 bases between. This CDR3 spans 14 amino acids. Germline CDR1 and CDR2: MDHEN and SYDVKM. This chain's CDR3 is CASRTRSGANVLTF. For the CDR3, the DNA is TGTGCCAGCAGAACAAGATCTGGGGCCAACGTCCTGACTTTC.

The genes are TRBV27 and TRBJ2-2; D not certain. Germline V gene lookup returns CDR1 MNHEY and CDR2 SMNVEV (reference sequence). The CDR3 is made up of 12 amino acids. The ends were cut back, 6 bases at V and 5 bases at J, with 7 bases in the middle. This CDR3 reads CASSTQTGELFF. CDR3 nucleotides: TGTGCCAGCAGCACCCAAACCGGGGAGCTGTTTTTT.

This clonotype has just a few counts. The chain recombines TRBV7-2 with TRBJ2-3; D might be TRBD2 (5 bases). The V gene lost 5 bases and the J gene lost 14 bases, with 20 bases spanning the gap. This CDR3 spans 13 amino acids. CDR1 is SGHTA, CDR2 FQGNSA, per germline. The DNA for the CDR3 is TGTGCCAGCAGCCCCGTGGTCCGGGGAATGGGGTATTTT. Amino acids: CASSPVVRGMGYF.

At least ten counts were recorded for this clonotype. The rearrangement joins TRBV21-1 to TRBJ1-1; the tabulated D call, TRBD1, remains unverified against the DNA. TRBV21-1 represents a pseudogene. The CDR3 sequence is 16 residues long. The chain's CDR3 is CASSSTQSGRNTEAFF. The CDR3 region has the DNA TGTGCCAGCAGCTCTACTCAGTCCGGGCGGAACACTGAAGCTTTCTTT.

This clonotype has a handful of counts. The rearrangement links TRBV18 to TRBJ2-1; the D is unclear. V was pared by 3 bases and J by 6 bases, with 9 bases between. The CDR3 is 13 residues long. CDR1 KGHSH and CDR2 LQKENI come from the germline V gene. CDR3: CASSPSFTNEQFF. Written as DNA, the CDR3 is TGTGCCAGCTCACCCTCCTTTACCAATGAGCAGTTCTTC.

This clonotype was detected a few times. V usage is TRBV19 and J usage is TRBJ2-1; 10 nucleotides agree with TRBD1. Germline CDR1 reads LNHDA; CDR2 reads SQIVND (reference sequence). Unmatched junction bases numbered 12, after V lost 7 bases and J lost 9 bases. This CDR3 has 15 residues. The CDR3 bases are TGTGCCAGTACCCCAGACAGGGGGCAAGCGGCTGAGCAGTTCTTC. Its translation: CASTPDRGQAAEQFF.

This clonotype was seen ten or more times. This chain connects TRBV7-2 to TRBJ2-3; D may be TRBD2 (6 bases). Germline assignment: CDR1 SGHTA and CDR2 FQGNSA. Trimming cost V 3 bases and J 1 base, with 8 bases left between them. This CDR3 region has 14 residues. Here the CDR3 reads CASSLERGTDTQYF. For the CDR3, the DNA is TGTGCCAGCAGCTTGGAGCGGGGCACAGATACGCAGTATTTT.

This clonotype was counted only a few times. The rearrangement joins TRBV5-1 to TRBJ1-3, with TRBD1 matching over 9 bases. This CDR3 is built from 12 residues. Trimming removed 7 bases from V and 8 bases from J; junction bases left unmatched: 4. CDR1 and CDR2 from the germline V gene are SGHRS and YFSETQ. The DNA for the CDR3 is TGCGCCAGCGCGGGACAGGGAGACACCATATATTTT. This codes for CASAGQGDTIYF.

The chain links TRBV7-2 to TRBJ1-4, with TRBD1 identical over 7 bases. J gave up 3 bases and V 4 bases, and 2 bases lay outside the gene matches. The CDR3 covers 14 residues. CDR1 SGHTA and CDR2 FQGNSA come from the germline V gene. The CDR3 loop reads CASSWDSSNEKLFF. The CDR3 nucleotides are TGTGCCAGCAGCTGGGACAGTTCTAATGAAAAACTGTTTTTT.

This clonotype was found many times. The chain has TRBV20-1 and TRBJ2-3; no firm D call. From germline, CDR1 is DFQATT and CDR2 SNEGSKA (reference sequence). The V end lost 5 bases, the J end lost 1 base, and 16 bases lay between the germline ends. The CDR3 spans 15 residues. CDR3 loop: CSAGVSSTRTDTQYF. The CDR3 coding sequence is TGCAGTGCTGGGGTAAGCAGCACCCGCACAGATACGCAGTATTTT.

This chain connects TRBV6-2 or TRBV6-3 to TRBJ2-3; D not resolved. CDR1 is MNHEY and CDR2 is SVGEGT in the germline V gene. CDR3 length: 15 amino acids. V was cut by 4 bases and J by 0 bases, with 11 bases left in between. This chain's CDR3 is CASSFPNYSTDTQYF. In DNA, the CDR3 is TGTGCCAGCAGTTTCCCGAACTATAGCACAGATACGCAGTATTTT.

This clonotype has a count of ten or more. The chain couples TRBV6-2 or TRBV6-3 to TRBJ1-2, with TRBD1 as a possible D gene (5 bases). CDR1 is MNHEY and CDR2 is SVGEGT in the germline V gene. V shed 8 bases and J shed 8 bases, with 12 bases lying between them. The CDR3 runs to 11 residues. CDR3 in DNA: TGTGCCAGCCATGGGGCCGCAGGCTACACCTTC. Amino acids: CASHGAAGYTF.

This clonotype was counted many times. The chain uses TRBV2 and TRBJ1-1; weak D call: TRBD1 (6 bases). Trimming shortened V by 6 bases and J by 3 bases, and 14 bases separated the two germline ends. Germline V gene sequence: CDR1 SNHLY, CDR2 FYNNEI. This CDR3 has 14 residues. The CDR3 nucleotides read TGTGCCAGCAGAAGGGACACTTGGGACACTGAAGCTTTCTTT. Its protein is CASRRDTWDTEAFF.

V gene TRBV4-3 combines with J gene TRBJ1-6; 9 positions agree with TRBD1. The CDR3 is 15 amino acids. CDR1 and CDR2 (germline): LGHNA, YSLEER. V was clipped by 1 base and J by 5 bases; unmatched bases: 0. The CDR3 DNA reads as TGCGCCAGCAGCCAAGGACAGGGGGATAATTCACCCCTCCACTTT. Protein product: CASSQGQGDNSPLHF.

This chain links TRBV14 with TRBJ2-7; a possible D gene is TRBD1 (5 bases). Trimming took 6 bases from V and 3 from J, leaving 12 bases between them. The CDR3 has 13 residues. Germline values: CDR1 SGHDN, CDR2 FVKESK. As DNA, the CDR3 is TGTGCCAGCAGTCAGGAAGGGGTCTACGAGCAGTACTTC. This codes for CASSQEGVYEQYF.

This clonotype was seen a handful of times. The V call is TRBV18, the J call TRBJ1-3; 8 nucleotides match TRBD1. CDR3 length: 18 amino acids. The germline CDR1 and CDR2 sequences are KGHSH and LQKENI. Losses at the gene ends were 2 bases for V and 0 bases for J; bases not matched to a gene: 9. The CDR3: CASSPRPGGPASGNTIYF. The CDR3 bases are TGTGCCAGCTCACCAAGGCCAGGGGGCCCAGCCTCTGGAAACACCATATATTTT.

This clonotype was picked up many times. The chain is built from TRBV29-1 and TRBJ1-1; D possibly corresponds to TRBD1 (5 bases). The CDR3 loop spans 10 amino acids. The germline gives CDR1 SQVTM, CDR2 ANQGSEA. The ends were cut back, 2 bases at V and 8 bases at J, with 6 bases in the middle. CDR3 nucleotides: TGCAGCGTTGAACGGGGGGAAGCTTTCTTT. Translated, it gives CSVERGEAFF.

V is TRBV7-7 and J is TRBJ1-6, with no clear D. The CDR3 sequence is 13 residues long. From germline, CDR1 is SSHAT and CDR2 FNYEAQ (reference sequence). CDR3 region: CASGEGVDSPLHF. As DNA, the CDR3 is TGTGCTAGCGGAGAGGGAGTAGATTCACCCCTCCACTTT.